The clone carrying this T cell receptor (beta chain) appeared a single time. Methods used by the authors: Reference gene primer amplification yielded estimated nucleated cell counts. Produced via immunoSEQ multiplex PCR; TCRdb's table is partial and in-frame only. That table supplies the V and J calls and clone size; D and trimming were determined from the DNA. The profile shows 38,000 or so clones, 80% to 90% of them singletons. The data were taken from a study of blood T cell repertoires in COVID-19. Study context: The United States, Italy and Spain supplied acute and convalescent COVID-19 samples. Sample material is recorded as cDNA or gDNA derived from T cells, B-cell-depleted T cells, or PBMCs.

The sequenced sample consisted of peripheral blood. This sequence was found in a human donor in a cohort sampled during active or convalescent COVID-19. The donor label of this sample is uncertain.

The CDR3 DNA sequence: TGTGCCAGTAGTATCGGCTCGGCAGGGGGGACCTATGGCTACACCTTC. Translation gives CASSIGSAGGTYGYTF. V is TRBV19 and J is TRBJ1-2; 7 nucleotides line up with TRBD1. The germline gives CDR1 LNHDA, CDR2 SQIVND (reference sequence). The CDR3 is 16 residues long. Unmatched junction bases numbered 11, after V lost 3 bases and J lost 4 bases.